Sequencing of this TCR beta chain was carried out in a study of regulatory T cells in long-lasting Graves disease. This clonotype was counted at least ten times. Investigators prepared the TCR beta libraries by applying iRepertoire HTBI primers and Arm-PCR of CDR3 regions. One entry per CDR3 protein, called by TCRdb with MiXCR from the multiplex PCR reads. The table has 420,000 or so distinct CDR3 sequences, roughly 15% seen once; the top ten hold under 30%. Time point meaning: newly diagnosed GD, antithyroid drugs for less than 3 months. Preparation of the TCR library used RNA extracted from PBMCs. V gave up 7 bases and J gave up 9 bases, with 9 bases separating them. The CDR3 spans 10 residues. Germline V gene sequence: CDR1 MDHEN, CDR2 SYDVKM. The sample was also reused in another study, on T cells in Graves' hyperthyroidism and ophthalmopathy.

The V gene is TRBV28, the J gene TRBJ1-1, with unresolved D. This sample comprised peripheral blood mononuclear cells (PBMCs), obtained at new diagnosis, from a patient treated with antithyroid drugs. The clonotype originates from a woman between 18 and 30 years old with Graves disease. Written as DNA, the CDR3 is TGTGCCAGCAAGAGGCGTCAAGCTTTCTTT. Translated, it gives CASKRRQAFF.